This T cell receptor beta chain appears in the sequencing data of a study of blood T cell repertoires in COVID-19. Across the whole study: Researchers got acute and convalescent COVID-19 samples from the United States, Italy and Spain.

This clone was seen a handful of times. The V gene's germline CDR1 is LGHNA and CDR2 YNFKEQ. The length of the CDR3 is 16 residues. The ends lost 0 bases at V and 7 bases at J; junction bases unmatched: 6. In the source study's methods: Estimation of nucleated cell counts was performed using reference gene primer amplification. TCRdb keeps only in-frame clones here, not all; method: immunoSEQ multiplex PCR. V and J calls and clone size are as listed in that table; D and trimming were resolved from the DNA. Here the sample spans 300,000 to 350,000 clones, 85% to 90% being singletons. The sequence derives from a woman aged 25-40 years who had been exposed to COVID-19. Sequencing was performed on PBMCs or T cells enriched from blood (not recorded which). This rearrangement joins TRBV4-2 to TRBJ2-3; 11 bases are a match to TRBD2. In DNA, the CDR3 is TGTGCCAGCAGCCAAGAAACTAGCGGGAGCTTGAATACGCAGTATTTT. Residues: CASSQETSGSLNTQYF.